This TCR beta chain derives from a study of PD-1 blockade in classical Hodgkin lymphoma. The CDR3 runs 13 residues. The V end was cut by 5 bases, the J end by 4 bases, with 11 bases between. CDR1 SGHTA and CDR2 FQGTGA come from the germline V gene. Profiling relied on immunoSEQ multiplex PCR, and the TCRdb table lists in-frame clones only, not all of them. The table has roughly 26,000 clones, approximately 90% seen once. Brentuximab vedotin exposure varied, and every patient relapsed after autologous stem cell transplantation. Complete response, partial response or progressive disease were the best responses. Study results and caveats: The diversity seen at baseline in complete responders resembled that of newly diagnosed patients. The CD4+ diversity rise by C4D1 was clearest in complete responders. Repertoires differed for reasons still undefined, possibly disease activity or prior therapy.

This clone has just one count. Its antigen is as yet unknown. The sample consisted of peripheral blood mononuclear cells (PBMCs), taken at baseline. This rearrangement joins TRBV7-3 to TRBJ2-5; maybe TRBD1 (5 bases). The TCR comes from a human donor with classical Hodgkin lymphoma. CDR3 sequence reads: CASSRIRGETQYF. CDR3 nucleotides: TGTGCCAGCAGCAGAATAAGGGGAGAGACCCAGTACTTC.